The clone carrying this T cell receptor (beta chain) was seen many times. Its specificity is not known. The record originates from a study of T-cell memory formation after mild COVID-19. Study background: Each donor largely had its own TCR clusters.

Germline V gives CDR1 SGDLS, CDR2 YYNGEE. V lost 3 bases, J lost 4 bases, and 7 bases lay in between. The CDR3 spans 12 residues. Study-wide results and limits: Nothing showed for sure that second-wave clones peaking on day 37 were SARS-CoV-2 specific.

After 5'RACE with constant-segment primers, TCR alpha and TCR beta cDNA libraries carrying sample barcodes and UMIs were obtained. TCRdb re-analysed the 5' RACE reads in MiXCR, keeping a single row per CDR3 protein. Seen here are around 150,000 distinct CDR3 sequences, 11% observed once, and the top ten hold 3.5% to 4.5%. Sequencing was done on a sample of PBMCs or a T cell subset sorted from them (not recorded which). This TCR was sampled from a man younger than 35 who had mild COVID-19 (a few samples of this study predate the infection). Cell type and time point are not known. The rearrangement joins TRBV9 to TRBJ2-5; TRBD2 is a possible D gene (5 bases). The CDR3 loop reads CASSGGGETQYF. CDR3 nucleotide sequence: TGTGCCAGCAGCGGCGGAGGAGAGACCCAGTACTTC.